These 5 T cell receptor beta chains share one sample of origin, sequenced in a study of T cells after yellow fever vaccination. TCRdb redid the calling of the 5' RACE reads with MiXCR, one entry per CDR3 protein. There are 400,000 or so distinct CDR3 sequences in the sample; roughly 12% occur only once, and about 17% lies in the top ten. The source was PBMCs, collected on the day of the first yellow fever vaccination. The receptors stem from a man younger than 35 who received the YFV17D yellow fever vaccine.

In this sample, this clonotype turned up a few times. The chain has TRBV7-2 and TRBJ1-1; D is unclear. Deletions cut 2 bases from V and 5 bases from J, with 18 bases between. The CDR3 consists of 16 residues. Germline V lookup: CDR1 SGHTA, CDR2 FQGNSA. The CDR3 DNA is TGTGCCAGCAGCTTATCCGGTACGGCGGACGGGACTGAAGCTTTCTTT. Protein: CASSLSGTADGTEAFF.

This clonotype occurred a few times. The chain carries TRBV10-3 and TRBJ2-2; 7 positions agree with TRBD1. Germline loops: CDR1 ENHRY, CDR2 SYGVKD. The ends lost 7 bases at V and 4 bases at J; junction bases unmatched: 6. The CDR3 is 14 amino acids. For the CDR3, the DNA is TGTGCCATCAAGGGACAGTCACGCACCGGGGAGCTGTTTTTT. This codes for CAIKGQSRTGELFF.

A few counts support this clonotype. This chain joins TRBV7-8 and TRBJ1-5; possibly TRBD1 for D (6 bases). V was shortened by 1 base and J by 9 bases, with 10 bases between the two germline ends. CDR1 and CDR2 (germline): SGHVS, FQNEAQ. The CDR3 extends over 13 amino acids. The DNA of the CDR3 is TGTGCCAGCAGCTTAGGGGGGGCGAGGCCCCAGCATTTT. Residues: CASSLGGARPQHF.

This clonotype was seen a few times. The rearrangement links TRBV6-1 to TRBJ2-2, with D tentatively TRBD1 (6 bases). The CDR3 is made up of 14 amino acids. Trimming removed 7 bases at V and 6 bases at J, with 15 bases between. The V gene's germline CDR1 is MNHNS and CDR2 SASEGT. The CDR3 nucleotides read TGTGCCAGCAAAATAATGCAGGGGCCCGGGGAGCTGTTTTTT. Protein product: CASKIMQGPGELFF.

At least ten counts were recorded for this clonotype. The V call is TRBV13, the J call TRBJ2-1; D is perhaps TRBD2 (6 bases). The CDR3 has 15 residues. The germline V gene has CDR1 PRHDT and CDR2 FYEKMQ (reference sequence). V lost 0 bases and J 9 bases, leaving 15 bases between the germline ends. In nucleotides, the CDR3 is TGTGCCAGCAGCTTAGGCGGGACTGACGAGGGTGAGCAGTTCTTC. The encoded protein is CASSLGGTDEGEQFF.